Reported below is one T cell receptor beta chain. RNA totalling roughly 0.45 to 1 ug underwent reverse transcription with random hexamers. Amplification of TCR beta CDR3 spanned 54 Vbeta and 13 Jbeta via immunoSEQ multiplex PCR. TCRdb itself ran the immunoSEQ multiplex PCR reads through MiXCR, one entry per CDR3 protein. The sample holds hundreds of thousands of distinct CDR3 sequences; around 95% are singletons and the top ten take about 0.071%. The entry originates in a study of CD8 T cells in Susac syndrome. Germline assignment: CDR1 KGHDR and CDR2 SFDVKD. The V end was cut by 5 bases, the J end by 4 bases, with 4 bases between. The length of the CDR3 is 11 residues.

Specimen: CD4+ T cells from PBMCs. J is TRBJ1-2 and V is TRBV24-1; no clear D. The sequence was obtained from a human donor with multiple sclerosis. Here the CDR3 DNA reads TGTGCCACCAGTGGTAGCTATGGCTACACCTTC. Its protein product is CATSGSYGYTF.